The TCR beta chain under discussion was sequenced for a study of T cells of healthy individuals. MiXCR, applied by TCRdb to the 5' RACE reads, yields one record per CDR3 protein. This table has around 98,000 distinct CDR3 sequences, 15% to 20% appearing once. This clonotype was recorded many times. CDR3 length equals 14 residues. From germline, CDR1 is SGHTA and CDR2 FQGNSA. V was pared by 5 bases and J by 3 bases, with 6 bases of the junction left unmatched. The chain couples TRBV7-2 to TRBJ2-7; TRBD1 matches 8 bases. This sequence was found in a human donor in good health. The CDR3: CASSGGTGFYEQYF. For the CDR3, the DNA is TGTGCCAGCAGCGGGGGGACAGGATTCTACGAGCAGTACTTC.